The 28 T cell receptor beta chains given below trace back to one sample, sequenced in a study of response to subunit inactivated influenza vaccine. TCRdb re-analysed the RT-PCR reads in MiXCR, keeping a single row per CDR3 protein. The table lists about 780,000 distinct CDR3 sequences, about 18% of them singletons, with approximately 10% in the top ten. This specimen consisted of PBMCs from blood, obtained more than 4 days after vaccination. The receptors were sampled from a man aged 45-60 years who received an inactivated influenza vaccine.

The rearrangement uses TRBV12-3 or TRBV12-4 and TRBJ2-3, with D perhaps matching TRBD2 (5 bases). The V end was cut by 5 bases, the J end by 6 bases, with 9 bases between. The CDR3 loop spans 12 amino acids. CDR3 residues: CASSPGLDTQYF. CDR3 DNA sequence: TGTGCCAGCAGTCCCGGACTCGATACGCAGTATTTT.

The chain combines TRBV7-2 with TRBJ1-1; D is possibly TRBD1 (6 bases). V lost 7 bases to trimming and J lost 0 bases, with 15 bases between them. Germline CDR1 reads SGHTA; CDR2 reads FQGNSA. This CDR3 has 15 residues. The CDR3 bases are TGTGCCAGCACCGGACAGTCTAACCTGAACACTGAAGCTTTCTTT. Encoded protein: CASTGQSNLNTEAFF.

This clonotype showed up just a few times. This rearrangement joins TRBV7-2 to TRBJ2-7; no reliable D call. CDR3 length: 14 amino acids. V was clipped by 0 bases and J by 5 bases, with 11 bases between them. Germline V gene data show CDR1 as SGHTA and CDR2 as FQGNSA. In DNA, the CDR3 is TGTGCCAGCAGCTTAGCGCATATGACTGACGAGCAGTACTTC. Encoded protein: CASSLAHMTDEQYF.

This clonotype was seen a few times. The CDR3 sequence is CASRPSDRAGELFF. DNA for the CDR3: TGTGCCAGCAGACCTTCGGACAGGGCCGGGGAGCTGTTTTTT. The chain recombines TRBV6-1 with TRBJ2-2, with 8 bases matching TRBD1. This CDR3 region has 14 residues. Germline V gene sequence: CDR1 MNHNS, CDR2 SASEGT. J gave up 6 bases and V 6 bases, and 6 bases lay outside the gene matches.

This clonotype was detected only a few times. J is TRBJ2-1 and V is TRBV7-6; 10 bases fit TRBD1. V lost 1 base and J lost 4; bases outside the gene matches: 4. CDR1 and CDR2 from the germline V gene are SGHVS and FNYEAQ. The CDR3 sequence is 16 residues long. The CDR3 reads CASSLGQGAGYNEQFF. In nucleotides, the CDR3 is TGTGCCAGCAGCTTAGGACAGGGGGCGGGTTACAATGAGCAGTTCTTC.

This rearrangement joins TRBV12-3 or TRBV12-4 to TRBJ2-1; the D call may be TRBD1 or TRBD2 (5 bases each). This CDR3 is built from 16 residues. Trimming took 3 bases from V and 9 from J, leaving 21 bases between them. CDR3 nucleotides: TGTGCCAGCAGTTTTAGGGGCCGGGGCAGGGAACGTGAGCAGTTCTTC. It specifies CASSFRGRGREREQFF.

This clonotype was found a few times. The V call is TRBV15, the J call TRBJ2-1; TRBD2 agrees at 7 bases. V lost 0 bases to trimming and J lost 2 bases; unmatched junction nucleotides: 1. The V gene's germline CDR1 is LNHNV and CDR2 YYDKDF (reference sequence). This CDR3 contains 15 residues. CDR3 loop: CATSRDGGAYNEQFF. CDR3 in DNA: TGTGCCACCAGCAGAGATGGGGGGGCCTACAATGAGCAGTTCTTC. The full variable domain, with the rest looked up from reference TRBV15 and TRBJ2-1, is DAMVIQNPRYQVTQFGKPVTLSCSQTLNHNVMYWYQQKSSQAPKLLFHYYDKDFNNEADTPDNFQSRRPNTSFCFLDIRSPGLGDTAMYLCATSRDGGAYNEQFFGPGTRLTVL.

This clonotype was detected a few times. The chain carries TRBV5-1 and TRBJ2-7, with 7 bases identical to TRBD1. The germline CDR1 and CDR2 sequences are SGHRS and YFSETQ. This CDR3 comprises 13 residues. The J segment lost 5 bases and the V segment lost 4 bases, leaving 6 bases of the junction unmatched. This CDR3 reads CASSQGTANEQYF. For the CDR3, the DNA is TGCGCCAGCAGCCAAGGGACAGCTAACGAGCAGTACTTC. The full variable domain, in which reference TRBV5-1 and TRBJ2-7 provide the parts outside the CDR3, is KAGVTQTPRYLIKTRGQQVTLSCSPISGHRSVSWYQQTPGQGLQFLFEYFSETQRNKGNFPGRFSGRQFSNSRSEMNVSTLELGDSALYLCASSQGTANEQYFGPGTRLTVT.

This clonotype was detected ten times or more. The chain uses TRBV29-1 and TRBJ2-2; maybe TRBD1 (6 bases). Trimming stripped 6 bases from V and 5 bases from J, with 22 bases between. This CDR3 contains 16 residues. Germline loops: CDR1 SQVTM, CDR2 ANQGSEA. The CDR3 nucleotides read TGCAGCGTCACAGGGCTCGGGCGGTCAGGGACCGGGGAGCTGTTTTTT. This encodes CSVTGLGRSGTGELFF.

This clonotype has a handful of counts. The chain is built from TRBV4-3 and TRBJ2-5, with a tentative D call TRBD2 (6 bases). Germline V gene data show CDR1 as LGHNA and CDR2 as YSLEER. V was clipped by 0 bases and J by 5 bases, with 16 bases between them. The CDR3 is made up of 16 amino acids. The CDR3 coding sequence is TGCGCCAGCAGCCAAGACAGGACGCGGGGATTTGAGACCCAGTACTTC. Protein sequence: CASSQDRTRGFETQYF.

This chain links TRBV5-6 with TRBJ1-2; D uncertain. Germline V lookup: CDR1 SGHDT, CDR2 YYEEEE. V was pared by 0 bases and J by 3 bases, with 15 bases between. The CDR3 length is 16 residues. The CDR3 is CASSLGPGALDYGYTF. In DNA form, the CDR3 reads TGTGCCAGCAGCTTGGGTCCGGGAGCCCTAGACTATGGCTACACCTTC.

This clonotype was seen a few times. The V call is TRBV12-3 or TRBV12-4, the J call TRBJ2-1; the D gene is possibly TRBD1 (5 bases). V dropped 7 bases and J dropped 5 bases, with 15 bases sitting between them. The CDR3 totals 14 residues. The CDR3 nucleotides are TGTGCCAGCACTCCGACAGTTAGTCACAATGAGCAGTTCTTC. Translating it yields CASTPTVSHNEQFF.

This clonotype came up a few times. The gene calls are TRBV12-3 or TRBV12-4 and TRBJ2-3; 9 bases map to TRBD2. The CDR3 length is 16 residues. The ends lost 6 bases at V and 4 bases at J; junction bases unmatched: 11. In nucleotides, the CDR3 is TGTGCCAGCAGGGACACCGGGACTAGCATAGCAGATACGCAGTATTTT. Translated: CASRDTGTSIADTQYF.

The chain employs TRBV5-1 and TRBJ2-7; TRBD1 agrees at 10 bases. This CDR3 has 16 residues. Germline V gene data show CDR1 as SGHRS and CDR2 as YFSETQ. Trimming at V came to 4 bases and at J to 6 bases, leaving 13 bases not matched to a gene. The CDR3 bases are TGCGCCAGCAGCGCGGCCCCCCCGGGACAGGGGAGCGAGCAGTACTTC. Translation gives CASSAAPPGQGSEQYF.

The V and J genes are TRBV14 and TRBJ2-3, with 7 bases lining up with TRBD2. Per the germline V gene, CDR1 is SGHDN and CDR2 is FVKESK. CDR3 length equals 14 residues. After removal of 4 bases from V and 3 bases from J, the junction contained 4 bases not matched to a gene. DNA of the CDR3: TGTGCCAGCAGCCCACTAGCGAATACAGATACGCAGTATTTT. This encodes CASSPLANTDTQYF.

The CDR3 DNA sequence: TGCGCCAGCAGCTTGGCGATCCAGCGGGGGAGAACCGGGGAGCTGTTTTTT. Its protein product is CASSLAIQRGRTGELFF. This chain joins TRBV5-1 and TRBJ2-2; TRBD2 matches at 8 bases. CDR3 length equals 17 residues. V gave up 0 bases and J gave up 5 bases; unmatched junction bases: 9. Germline CDR1 reads SGHRS; CDR2 reads YFSETQ.

The chain links TRBV6-1 to TRBJ2-3, with D possibly matching TRBD2 (5 bases). V was clipped by 0 bases and J by 0 bases, with 13 bases between them. CDR3 size: 17 residues. The germline gives CDR1 MNHNS, CDR2 SASEGT. The CDR3 DNA reads TGTGCCAGCAGTGAAGCGAGGACTGGCGGGAGCACAGATACGCAGTATTTT. This gives the protein CASSEARTGGSTDTQYF.

The J gene is TRBJ2-5, the V gene TRBV2; the D call may be TRBD1 or TRBD2 (6 bases each). Germline V CDR1 and CDR2: SNHLY, FYNNEI. V lost 6 bases, J lost 7 bases, and 15 bases lay in between. The CDR3 covers 13 residues. The CDR3 region is CASSRDSGATQYF. The DNA of the CDR3 is TGTGCCAGCAGCCGGGACTCGGGGGCGACCCAGTACTTC.

The chain recombines TRBV5-1 with TRBJ1-2; D is undetermined. The CDR3 sequence is 14 residues long. Germline V gene sequence: CDR1 SGHRS, CDR2 YFSETQ. Trimming stripped 4 bases from V and 5 bases from J, with 15 bases between. The CDR3 here is CASSAGGNSYGYTF. CDR3 sequence (DNA): TGCGCCAGCAGCGCTGGAGGGAACAGTTATGGCTACACCTTC.

This clonotype was seen at least ten times. This chain uses TRBV20-1 with TRBJ1-3; the D is unclear. Germline V CDR1 and CDR2: DFQATT, SNEGSKA (reference sequence). V was shortened by 5 bases and J by 3 bases, with 14 bases between the two germline ends. The CDR3 runs 14 residues. In DNA, the CDR3 is TGCAGTGCTCCCTACCCTCTTCTTGGAAACACCATATATTTT. Translated, it gives CSAPYPLLGNTIYF.

The V and J genes are TRBV3-1 and TRBJ2-5, with 11 bases identical to TRBD2. J gave up 10 bases and V 4 bases, and 11 bases lay outside the gene matches. The germline V gene has CDR1 LGHDT and CDR2 YNNKEL (reference sequence). This CDR3 is 15 amino acids long. In DNA form, the CDR3 reads TGTGCCAGCAGCCCCAATGGACTAGCGGGTAGTATCCAGTACTTC. The encoded protein is CASSPNGLAGSIQYF.

This clonotype appeared once. CDR3 amino acids: CASSSSGRGYEQYF. The CDR3 DNA is TGTGCCAGCAGCTCGAGCGGGAGGGGCTACGAGCAGTACTTC. The chain carries TRBV7-2 and TRBJ2-7; TRBD2 aligns across 10 bases. In germline, CDR1 is SGHTA, CDR2 FQGNSA. With V trimmed by 4 bases and J by 3 bases, 3 bases remained unmatched. This CDR3 has 14 amino acids.

J is TRBJ2-7 and V is TRBV20-1, with 7 bases identical to TRBD1. CDR1 and CDR2 from the germline V gene are DFQATT and SNEGSKA (reference sequence). J was trimmed by 2 bases and V by 3 bases; bases with no gene match: 7. This CDR3 spans 14 amino acids. CDR3: CSASGQEVAYEQYF. CDR3 sequence (DNA): TGCAGTGCTAGTGGACAGGAGGTAGCCTACGAGCAGTACTTC.

The gene calls are TRBV4-2 and TRBJ2-5; D may be TRBD2 (6 bases). Trimming stripped 2 bases from V and 3 bases from J, with 16 bases between. The CDR3 is 16 amino acids. Germline V lookup: CDR1 LGHNA, CDR2 YNFKEQ. CDR3 sequence (DNA): TGTGCCAGCAGCCAAATTGGGGAGGCGGGTAAAGAGACCCAGTACTTC. Translating gives CASSQIGEAGKETQYF.

This clonotype has a handful of counts. The chain employs TRBV28 and TRBJ1-5, with 7 bases matching TRBD1. The CDR3 totals 15 residues. In germline, CDR1 is MDHEN, CDR2 SYDVKM. J gave up 4 bases and V 3 bases, and 6 bases lay outside the gene matches. DNA for the CDR3: TGTGCCAGCAGTTTCCGGGGACAGCTGAATCAGCCCCAGCATTTT. Its protein product is CASSFRGQLNQPQHF.

The V call is TRBV4-2, the J call TRBJ2-7; D assignment may be TRBD1 or TRBD2 (6 bases each). Germline CDR1 reads LGHNA; CDR2 reads YNFKEQ. Deletions cut 0 bases from V and 5 bases from J, with 14 bases between. The CDR3 loop spans 15 amino acids. The CDR3 bases are TGTGCCAGCAGCCAAGATCGCAGGGGAGGCGACGAGCAGTACTTC. It codes for CASSQDRRGGDEQYF.

This clonotype has only a few counts. V and J are TRBV6-1 and TRBJ2-7; D could derive from TRBD1 or TRBD2 (5 bases each). CDR1 is MNHNS and CDR2 is SASEGT in the germline V gene. The V gene lost 7 bases and the J gene lost 4 bases, with 14 bases spanning the gap. The CDR3 is 13 residues long. Here the CDR3 reads CASTAPGRYEQYF. CDR3 DNA: TGTGCCAGCACCGCACCGGGACGATACGAGCAGTACTTC.

This chain joins TRBV25-1 and TRBJ2-6; D ambiguous. The CDR3 loop spans 15 amino acids. Germline V gene sequence: CDR1 MGHDK, CDR2 SYGVNS. The ends were cut back, 1 base at V and 0 bases at J, with 4 bases in the middle. This CDR3 reads CASSELFSGANVLTF. CDR3 DNA sequence: TGTGCCAGCAGTGAATTATTCTCTGGGGCCAACGTCCTGACTTTC. Drawing the rest from reference TRBV25-1 and TRBJ2-6, the complete variable domain is EADIYQTPRYLVIGTGKKITLECSQTMGHDKMYWYQQDPGMELHLIHYSYGVNSTEKGDLSSESTVSRIRTEHFPLTLESARPSHTSQYLCASSELFSGANVLTFGAGSRLTVL.